What follows are 14 T cell receptor beta chains derived from one specimen sequenced in a study of control samples from healthy donors and cancer patients (dated by TCRdb to the early 2020s). Libraries were constructed by the immunoSEQ multiplex PCR assay. Sourced from immuneACCESS, this table was stored by TCRdb with only in-frame sequences that have V and J called. A share of the clones is absent; for the studies checked, an unresolved V gene accounts for under half, and the remainder has no known explanation. This sample gives approximately 50,000 clones in total; approximately 90% of them show up just once. The ten top clones hold about 14% of the sample. The sample was PBMCs. The receptor source for this set is a man in his 60s with head and neck cancer.

This clone has only a few counts. The CDR3 loop reads CASSQDLGGEGADTQYF. The CDR3 DNA follows: TGCGCCAGCAGCCAAGATCTTGGCGGGGAGGGGGCAGATACGCAGTATTTT. The gene calls are TRBV4-3 and TRBJ2-3; D perhaps matches TRBD2 (7 bases). CDR1 is LGHNA, CDR2 YSLEER, per germline. Trimming cost V 0 bases and J 4 bases, with 17 bases left between them. This CDR3 has 17 residues.

This chain uses TRBV3-1 (or the pseudogene TRBV3-2) with TRBJ2-7; TRBD1 matches at 8 bases. Germline values: CDR1 LGHDT, CDR2 YNNKEL (reference sequence). The ends lost 11 bases at V and 6 bases at J; junction bases unmatched: 18. The CDR3 runs 15 residues. Here the CDR3 reads CAPPETWTGPGEQYF. The CDR3 DNA sequence: TGTGCCCCGCCAGAGACTTGGACAGGGCCGGGCGAGCAGTACTTC.

The chain uses TRBV5-1 and TRBJ2-5, with D uncertain. This CDR3 has 13 residues. Germline assignment: CDR1 SGHRS and CDR2 YFSETQ. The V and J ends lost 0 bases and 3 bases respectively, with 6 bases between them. The CDR3 DNA follows: TGCGCCAGCAGCTTGGTCCAGGAAGAGACCCAGTACTTC. It encodes CASSLVQEETQYF.

This clone appeared a single time. V is TRBV29-1 and J is TRBJ2-7; TRBD1 is a possible D gene (6 bases). The CDR3 sequence is 15 residues long. Germline CDR1 is SQVTM and CDR2 is ANQGSEA. The germline V and J ends were trimmed by 6 bases and 0 bases, with 18 bases remaining between them. CDR3 sequence: CSVQKDQGTSYEQYF. CDR3 coding DNA: TGCAGCGTACAGAAAGATCAGGGGACCTCCTACGAGCAGTACTTC.

This rearrangement joins TRBV2 to TRBJ1-5, with D uncertain. Trimming cost V 6 bases and J 0 bases, with 9 bases left between them. The V gene's germline CDR1 is SNHLY and CDR2 FYNNEI. The CDR3 loop spans 14 amino acids. CDR3 sequence (DNA): TGTGCCAGCAGAAATCAGGTTAGCAATCAGCCCCAGCATTTT. It codes for CASRNQVSNQPQHF.

The chain carries TRBV6-6 and TRBJ2-2; the match to TRBD1 covers 9 bases. V dropped 4 bases and J dropped 3; count of bases not matched to a gene: 6. The germline V gene encodes CDR1 MNHNY and CDR2 SVGAGI (reference sequence). The CDR3 extends over 16 amino acids. The CDR3 spells CASSFGTGRDTGELFF. The DNA for the CDR3 is TGTGCCAGCAGTTTCGGGACAGGGCGGGACACCGGGGAGCTGTTTTTT.

The rearrangement links TRBV5-6 to TRBJ2-5; possible D gene TRBD1, 5 bases. The germline CDR1 and CDR2 sequences are SGHDT and YYEEEE. Trimming left V 2 bases short and J 2 bases short, with 16 bases between. This CDR3 spans 16 amino acids. As DNA, the CDR3 is TGTGCCAGCAGCTTAATAGGGGCGGACCGACAAGAGACCCAGTACTTC. Translated: CASSLIGADRQETQYF.

The sample holds a few counts of this clone. CDR3 bases: TGTGCCAGCAGCTTAGAAGGGGCAGCTAACTATGGCTACACCTTC. It yields the protein CASSLEGAANYGYTF. The rearrangement links TRBV11-2 to TRBJ1-2; D possibly corresponds to TRBD1 (5 bases). V lost 0 bases and J lost 0, with 8 bases in between. There are 15 residues in the CDR3. CDR1 and CDR2 from the germline V gene are SGHAT and FQNNGV.

The chain joins TRBV5-6 to TRBJ1-1, with D hard to call. This CDR3 comprises 12 residues. In germline, CDR1 is SGHDT, CDR2 YYEEEE. The V end lost 0 bases, the J end lost 2 bases, and 2 bases lay between the germline ends. In DNA form, the CDR3 reads TGTGCCAGCAGCTTGGCAAACACTGAAGCTTTCTTT. Amino acids: CASSLANTEAFF.

The V call is TRBV28, the J call TRBJ2-7; possible D gene TRBD1, 6 bases. With 5 bases removed from V and 2 bases from J, the gap between germline ends came to 10 bases. Germline V gene data show CDR1 as MDHEN and CDR2 as SYDVKM. The CDR3 has 13 amino acids. In DNA, the CDR3 is TGTGCCAGCAGTAGGACAGACCCCTACGAGCAGTACTTC. Protein: CASSRTDPYEQYF.

The rearrangement joins TRBV5-6 to TRBJ1-5; perhaps TRBD1 as D (6 bases). V was pared by 3 bases and J by 7 bases, with 14 bases between. Looked up from germline, CDR1 is SGHDT and CDR2 is YYEEEE. The CDR3 loop spans 14 amino acids. The chain's CDR3 is CASSYTGREQPQHF. Here the CDR3 DNA reads TGTGCCAGCAGCTACACAGGGCGGGAACAGCCCCAGCATTTT.

The chain links TRBV5-6 to TRBJ2-1, with 7 bases matching TRBD2. CDR1 is SGHDT, CDR2 YYEEEE, per germline. Trimming cost V 2 bases and J 3 bases; bases outside gene matches: 8. The length of the CDR3 is 16 residues. The CDR3 is CASSLRAGTDYNEQFF. The CDR3 DNA reads TGTGCCAGCAGCTTACGAGCGGGAACGGACTACAATGAGCAGTTCTTC.

This sequence joins TRBV30 and TRBJ2-7, with TRBD2 matching 9 bases. The J segment lost 2 bases and the V segment lost 3 bases, leaving 8 bases of the junction unmatched. This CDR3 is 15 amino acids long. In germline, CDR1 is GTSNPN, CDR2 SVGIG (reference sequence). The CDR3: CAWRRGREGPYEQYF. The CDR3 DNA follows: TGTGCCTGGAGGCGGGGGCGGGAGGGCCCCTACGAGCAGTACTTC.

The chain carries TRBV30 and TRBJ2-7; D tentatively reads TRBD1 or TRBD2 (6 bases each). Germline V gives CDR1 GTSNPN, CDR2 SVGIG (reference sequence). The CDR3 has 14 residues. The ends were cut back, 7 bases at V and 7 bases at J, with 23 bases in the middle. The CDR3 DNA reads TGTGCCTTGGAATCGGGGGACACACGTGGGGAGCAGTACTTC. Amino acid sequence: CALESGDTRGEQYF.